These 26 T cell receptor beta chains were sequenced from one sample in a study of T cell repertoires in breast cancer. During the second nested PCR, blocking oligonucleotides suppressed genes that were not paired. TCRdb re-called the emulsion pairing reads through MiXCR, storing one row per CDR3 protein. The top ten clones hold approximately 57% of a sample with roughly 40,000 distinct CDR3 sequences, 45% of them seen once. Paired alpha-beta TCRs of CD8+ T cells were analyzed by expanded emulsion RT-PCR. Sequenced material: CD8+ T cells. The receptors stem from a pool of human donors with breast cancer or a healthy control (not recorded which).

The table lists this clonotype with a few counts. The chain links TRBV7-2 to TRBJ2-5; the D gene is possibly TRBD2 (5 bases). Per the germline V gene, CDR1 is SGHTA and CDR2 is FQGNSA. Trimming removed 6 bases at V and 5 bases at J, with 16 bases between. The CDR3 length is 14 residues. CDR3 DNA sequence: TGTGCCAGCAGTCGGAGCGGTCTAGGGGAGACCCAGTACTTC. This sequence encodes CASSRSGLGETQYF.

This sequence joins TRBV2 and TRBJ2-1, with TRBD2 matching over 12 bases. Germline V gives CDR1 SNHLY, CDR2 FYNNEI. This CDR3 is built from 18 residues. With V trimmed by 11 bases and J by 7 bases, 21 bases remained unmatched. The CDR3 sequence is CAGTGSLAGGPFQNEQFF. The CDR3 nucleotides are TGTGCCGGTACCGGGAGTCTAGCGGGGGGGCCTTTTCAGAATGAGCAGTTCTTC.

This chain connects TRBV4-2 to TRBJ2-1; 9 positions agree with TRBD2. This CDR3 is 16 amino acids long. Germline V CDR1 and CDR2: LGHNA, YNFKEQ. Losses at the gene ends were 0 bases for V and 5 bases for J; bases not matched to a gene: 5. The CDR3 here is CASSQDRLAVDNEQFF. CDR3 DNA: TGTGCCAGCAGCCAAGATCGACTAGCGGTTGACAATGAGCAGTTCTTC.

CDR3 amino acids: CASSLVSPTRGYTF. CDR3 coding DNA: TGTGCCAGCAGCTTAGTCTCACCCACTCGGGGCTACACCTTC. The rearrangement links TRBV7-9 to TRBJ1-2; D is undetermined. The CDR3 has 14 residues. The germline CDR1 and CDR2 sequences are SEHNR and FQNEAQ (reference sequence). Trimming cost V 1 base and J 8 bases, with 14 bases left between them.

V and J are TRBV7-3 and TRBJ2-3; D is perhaps TRBD2 (5 bases). The germline V gene has CDR1 SGHTA and CDR2 FQGTGA. Trimming removed 5 bases from V and 7 bases from J, with 10 bases in between. The CDR3 extends over 12 amino acids. CDR3 region: CASSPDSNTQYF. For the CDR3, the DNA is TGTGCCAGCAGCCCGGACTCGAATACGCAGTATTTT.

The chain uses TRBV7-2 and TRBJ2-1; TRBD2 aligns across 7 bases. CDR3 size: 15 residues. Germline CDR1 is SGHTA and CDR2 is FQGNSA. V was pared by 1 base and J by 8 bases, with 8 bases of the junction left unmatched. This CDR3 reads CASSLGGSGVYEQFF. The CDR3 nucleotides read TGTGCCAGCAGCTTAGGCGGGAGCGGTGTCTATGAGCAGTTCTTC.

The chain is built from TRBV6-1 and TRBJ1-5; 8 bases are a match to TRBD1. The junction had 9 bases not matched to a gene; V was cut back by 7 bases and J by 7 bases. Germline V CDR1 and CDR2: MNHNS, SASEGT. This CDR3 comprises 14 residues. The CDR3 sequence: CASTTGQGVQPQHF. DNA for the CDR3: TGTGCCAGCACTACTGGACAGGGAGTGCAGCCCCAGCATTTT.

In its sample, this clonotype was seen a few times. V gene TRBV4-2 combines with J gene TRBJ2-7, with unresolved D. V gave up 0 bases and J gave up 2 bases, with 8 bases separating them. The CDR3 has 14 residues. Germline CDR1 is LGHNA and CDR2 is YNFKEQ. CDR3 region: CASSQESFPYEQYF. In nucleotides, the CDR3 is TGTGCCAGCAGCCAAGAGAGTTTTCCCTACGAGCAGTACTTC.

The sample holds a few counts of this clonotype. J is TRBJ2-5 and V is TRBV3-1, with 8 nucleotides matching TRBD1. Germline CDR1 and CDR2: LGHDT and YNNKEL (reference sequence). This CDR3 spans 17 amino acids. After removal of 2 bases from V and 2 bases from J, the junction contained 10 bases not matched to a gene. The CDR3 is CASSQNRGVSKQETQYF. In DNA, the CDR3 is TGTGCCAGCAGCCAAAACAGGGGGGTATCCAAGCAAGAGACCCAGTACTTC.

The genes are TRBV7-2 and TRBJ1-1; D unresolved. The CDR3 runs to 14 residues. V was pared by 2 bases and J by 11 bases, with 18 bases between. Germline lookup yields CDR1 SGHTA and CDR2 FQGNSA. CDR3 DNA: TGTGCCAGCAGCTTAACCGACTCGAACACTAAGGCTTTCTTT. It translates to CASSLTDSNTKAFF.

The chain combines TRBV7-9 with TRBJ1-1; TRBD1 matches 8 bases. CDR3 length equals 16 residues. The germline gives CDR1 SEHNR, CDR2 FQNEAQ (reference sequence). Trimming took 4 bases from V and 11 from J; bases not matched to a gene: 18. The CDR3 bases are TGTGCCAGCAGCTCAAACGATCGGACAGGGAGGATGGGTGCTTTCTTT. This encodes CASSSNDRTGRMGAFF.

This chain joins TRBV13 and TRBJ1-1; no clear D. The CDR3 is 14 amino acids. Germline CDR1 and CDR2: PRHDT and FYEKMQ (reference sequence). V lost 2 bases to trimming and J lost 6 bases, with 13 bases between them. The CDR3, as DNA: TGTGCCAGCAGCTTAAGGCGGGAATCCCCTGAAGCTTTCTTT. It codes for CASSLRRESPEAFF. The full variable domain, completed using reference TRBV13 and TRBJ1-1, is AAGVIQSPRHLIKEKRETATLKCYPIPRHDTVYWYQQGPGQDPQFLISFYEKMQSDKGSIPDRFSAQQFSDYHSELNMSSLELGDSALYFCASSLRRESPEAFFGQGTRLTVV.

This chain connects TRBV12-3 or TRBV12-4 to TRBJ1-6; no reliable D call. The CDR3 totals 13 residues. Trimming stripped 5 bases from V and 14 bases from J, with 16 bases between. The CDR3 loop reads CASSGVAVTALHF. CDR3 DNA: TGTGCCAGCAGTGGGGTAGCGGTGACGGCCCTCCACTTT.

This clonotype occurred many times. V gene TRBV6-1 combines with J gene TRBJ2-3; D gene unclear. CDR1 and CDR2 (germline): MNHNS, SASEGT. The CDR3 loop spans 15 amino acids. The V end lost 3 bases, the J end lost 5 bases, and 15 bases lay between the germline ends. DNA of the CDR3: TGTGCCAGCAGTGATACCGACATGGGAATAGATACGCAGTATTTT. Its protein is CASSDTDMGIDTQYF.

This clonotype appeared many times. The chain employs TRBV6-1 and TRBJ1-1; 12 bases line up with TRBD1. The CDR3 has 17 amino acids. Trimming took 7 bases from V and 6 from J; bases not matched to a gene: 15. Germline V lookup: CDR1 MNHNS, CDR2 SASEGT. The CDR3 sequence is CASTNRDRGLKDPEAFF. The CDR3 bases are TGTGCCAGCACCAACCGGGACAGGGGGCTTAAGGACCCTGAAGCTTTCTTT.

The V and J genes are TRBV5-5 and TRBJ2-2; D is uncertain. Trimming cost V 3 bases and J 0 bases, with 9 bases left between them. This CDR3 contains 15 residues. The V gene's germline CDR1 is SGHKS and CDR2 YYEKEE (reference sequence). Here the CDR3 DNA reads TGTGCCAGCAGCTCCACAGACGCGAACACCGGGGAGCTGTTTTTT. It translates to CASSSTDANTGELFF.

The chain couples TRBV20-1 to TRBJ2-3; tentative D call: TRBD2 (5 bases). This CDR3 is 14 amino acids long. Looked up from germline, CDR1 is DFQATT and CDR2 is SNEGSKA (reference sequence). V was trimmed by 4 bases and J by 2 bases, leaving 13 bases between them. Here the CDR3 DNA reads TGCAGTGCTACGCTAGCCAAAGCCACAGATACGCAGTATTTT. Its protein is CSATLAKATDTQYF.

The rearrangement uses TRBV7-2 and TRBJ2-1; D gene uncertain. This CDR3 is 14 amino acids long. V lost 2 bases, J lost 6 bases, and 11 bases lay in between. CDR1 and CDR2 (germline): SGHTA, FQGNSA. CDR3 loop: CASSLLRTTNEQFF. In DNA form, the CDR3 reads TGTGCCAGCAGCTTACTTCGGACCACCAATGAGCAGTTCTTC.

This clonotype was picked up a small number of times. The V and J genes are TRBV6-1 and TRBJ2-5; possibly TRBD2 for D (6 bases). Germline V gives CDR1 MNHNS, CDR2 SASEGT. The CDR3 runs 13 residues. Trimming removed 6 bases from V and 5 bases from J, with 13 bases in between. Written as DNA, the CDR3 is TGTGCCAGCAGCGGGGGATTCCACGAGACCCAGTACTTC. It yields the protein CASSGGFHETQYF.

This clonotype came up a few times. The rearrangement joins TRBV7-6 to TRBJ2-1; D is unclear. V shed 1 base and J shed 1 base, with 8 bases lying between them. The CDR3 is 15 amino acids. The germline V gene has CDR1 SGHVS and CDR2 FNYEAQ. CDR3 protein: CASSLGSSSYNEQFF. CDR3 sequence (DNA): TGTGCCAGCAGCTTAGGGTCGTCGTCCTACAATGAGCAGTTCTTC.

On this clonotype itself: The junction does not match germline at one end; this may be a read error. The chain has TRBV4-1 and TRBJ1-1; D is perhaps TRBD1 (5 bases). The CDR3 has 16 residues. The germline CDR1 and CDR2 sequences are MGHRA and YSYEKL. The CDR3 is CASSQDPYRQNAEAFF. CDR3 coding DNA: TGCGCCAGCAGCCAAGACCCCTATAGACAGAACGCTGAAGCTTTCTTT.

V gene TRBV3-1 combines with J gene TRBJ2-1; D ambiguous. This CDR3 has 14 amino acids. Trimming took 1 base from V and 6 from J, leaving 10 bases between them. Germline CDR1 reads LGHDT; CDR2 reads YNNKEL (reference sequence). The CDR3 DNA is TGTGCCAGCAGCCAAGGATCGGTAAGCAATGAGCAGTTCTTC. This sequence encodes CASSQGSVSNEQFF.

This clonotype turned up a few times. The chain has TRBV4-2 and TRBJ2-5; 12 nucleotides line up with TRBD2. Germline V gene lookup returns CDR1 LGHNA and CDR2 YNFKEQ. Trimming removed 0 bases from V and 2 bases from J; junction bases left unmatched: 7. The CDR3 is made up of 18 amino acids. The CDR3 DNA reads as TGTGCCAGCAGCCAAGAGACTAGCGGGAGAACGGGACAAGAGACCCAGTACTTC. Its translation: CASSQETSGRTGQETQYF.

The chain employs TRBV7-6 and TRBJ1-2; TRBD1 matches at 11 bases. V was clipped by 5 bases and J by 7 bases; unmatched bases: 9. Germline V gene data show CDR1 as SGHVS and CDR2 as FNYEAQ. This CDR3 is 15 amino acids long. The CDR3 coding sequence is TGTGCCAGCAGCCACCGGGAGGGGACAGGGGGTGGCTACACCTTC. It yields the protein CASSHREGTGGGYTF.

This clonotype was seen once. Sequence at one end of the junction differs from germline and may be a read error. V is TRBV11-2 and J is TRBJ2-1; tentative D call: TRBD2 (5 bases). Germline lookup yields CDR1 SGHAT and CDR2 FQNNGV. The CDR3 totals 15 residues. The CDR3 sequence: CASGLGEAAYNEQFF. The CDR3 DNA follows: TGTGCCAGCGGCTTAGGCGAAGCGGCCTACAATGAGCAGTTCTTC.

This chain links TRBV7-6 with TRBJ2-7; D is unresolved. CDR1 SGHVS and CDR2 FNYEAQ come from the germline V gene. The V gene lost 0 bases and the J gene lost 4 bases, with 10 bases spanning the gap. This CDR3 has 14 amino acids. CDR3 nucleotides: TGTGCCAGCAGCTTAGCGGGCGAAGTTTACGAGCAGTACTTC. Translated: CASSLAGEVYEQYF.